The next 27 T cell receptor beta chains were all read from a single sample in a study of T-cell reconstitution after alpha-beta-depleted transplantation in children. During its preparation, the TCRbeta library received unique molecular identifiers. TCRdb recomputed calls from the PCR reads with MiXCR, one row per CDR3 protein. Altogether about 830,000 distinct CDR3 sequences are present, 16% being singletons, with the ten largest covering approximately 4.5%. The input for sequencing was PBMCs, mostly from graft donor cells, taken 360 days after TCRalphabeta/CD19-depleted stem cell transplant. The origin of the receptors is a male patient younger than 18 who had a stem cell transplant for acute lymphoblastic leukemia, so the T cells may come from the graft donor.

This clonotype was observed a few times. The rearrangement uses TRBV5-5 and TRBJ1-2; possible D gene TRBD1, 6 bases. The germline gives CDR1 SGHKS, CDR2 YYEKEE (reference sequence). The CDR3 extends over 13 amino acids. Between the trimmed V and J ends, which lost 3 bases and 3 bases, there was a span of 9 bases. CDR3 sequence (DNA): TGTGCCAGCAGCTGGACAGCCTACTATGGCTACACCTTC. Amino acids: CASSWTAYYGYTF.

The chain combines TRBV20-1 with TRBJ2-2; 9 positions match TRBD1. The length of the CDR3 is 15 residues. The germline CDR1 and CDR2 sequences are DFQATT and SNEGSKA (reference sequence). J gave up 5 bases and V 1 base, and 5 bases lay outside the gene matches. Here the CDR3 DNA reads TGCAGTGCTAGAGCTTGGGACAGGGTAACCGGGGAGCTGTTTTTT. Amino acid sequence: CSARAWDRVTGELFF.

CDR3 DNA sequence: TGCGCCAGCAGCTTTACAGGGGCGAACACCGGGGAGCTGTTTTTT. Translation: CASSFTGANTGELFF. This sequence joins TRBV5-1 and TRBJ2-2, with TRBD1 identical over 7 bases. The J segment lost 0 bases and the V segment lost 2 bases, leaving 1 base of the junction unmatched. Germline CDR1 and CDR2: SGHRS and YFSETQ. This CDR3 is built from 15 residues.

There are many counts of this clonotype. The CDR3 region has the DNA TGTGCCAGCAGTTACTCGAACAGGGGGAACACTGAAGCTTTCTTT. Amino acids: CASSYSNRGNTEAFF. The genes are TRBV6-5 and TRBJ1-1; 7 nucleotides line up with TRBD1. This CDR3 is 15 amino acids long. Germline assignment: CDR1 MNHEY and CDR2 SVGAGI. Unmatched junction bases numbered 2, after V lost 0 bases and J lost 1 base.

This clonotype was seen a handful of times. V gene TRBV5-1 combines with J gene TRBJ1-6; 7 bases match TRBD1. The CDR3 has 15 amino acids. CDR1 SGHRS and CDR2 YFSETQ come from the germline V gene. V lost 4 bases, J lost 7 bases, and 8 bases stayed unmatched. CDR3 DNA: TGCGCCAGCAGCCAGATGCCGGGACAGAATTCACCCCTCCACTTT. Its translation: CASSQMPGQNSPLHF.

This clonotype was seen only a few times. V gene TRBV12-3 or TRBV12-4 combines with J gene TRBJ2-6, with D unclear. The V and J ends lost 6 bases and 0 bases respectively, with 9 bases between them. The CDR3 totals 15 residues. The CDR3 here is CASSDPGSGANVLTF. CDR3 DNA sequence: TGTGCCAGCAGCGACCCTGGCTCTGGGGCCAACGTCCTGACTTTC.

The CDR3: CASSLTGGLGAYNEQFF. The CDR3 coding sequence is TGTGCCAGCAGCTTAACAGGGGGCCTTGGGGCGTACAATGAGCAGTTCTTC. The chain carries TRBV7-3 and TRBJ2-1; 7 bases agree with TRBD1. The CDR3 is 17 residues long. J lost 4 bases, V lost 0 bases, and 9 bases had no gene match. Germline V gives CDR1 SGHTA, CDR2 FQGTGA. Using reference TRBV7-3 and TRBJ2-1 for the parts outside the CDR3, the full variable domain is GAGVSQTPSNKVTEKGKYVELRCDPISGHTALYWYRQSLGQGPEFLIYFQGTGAADDSGLPNDRFFAVRPEGSVSTLKIQRTERGDSAVYLCASSLTGGLGAYNEQFFGPGTRLTVL.

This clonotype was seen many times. CDR3 residues: CASSYEGNTEAFF. The CDR3 bases are TGTGCCAGCAGTTACGAGGGGAACACTGAAGCTTTCTTT. This chain uses TRBV6-5 with TRBJ1-1, with unresolved D. CDR1 is MNHEY and CDR2 is SVGAGI in the germline V gene. The V end was cut by 2 bases, the J end by 1 base, with 5 bases between. The CDR3 runs 13 residues.

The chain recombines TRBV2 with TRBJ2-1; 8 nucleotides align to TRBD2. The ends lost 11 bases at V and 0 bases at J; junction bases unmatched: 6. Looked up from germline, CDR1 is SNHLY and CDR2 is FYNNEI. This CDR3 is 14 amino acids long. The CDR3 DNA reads TGTGCCCGACCCGGGACTAGCTCCTACAATGAGCAGTTCTTC. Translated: CARPGTSSYNEQFF.

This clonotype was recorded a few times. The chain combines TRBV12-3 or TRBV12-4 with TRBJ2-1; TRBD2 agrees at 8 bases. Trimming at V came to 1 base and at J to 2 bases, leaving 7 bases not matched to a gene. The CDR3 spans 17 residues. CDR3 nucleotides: TGTGCCAGCAGTTTAGTTATTGCGGGAGGCCCCTACAATGAGCAGTTCTTC. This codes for CASSLVIAGGPYNEQFF.

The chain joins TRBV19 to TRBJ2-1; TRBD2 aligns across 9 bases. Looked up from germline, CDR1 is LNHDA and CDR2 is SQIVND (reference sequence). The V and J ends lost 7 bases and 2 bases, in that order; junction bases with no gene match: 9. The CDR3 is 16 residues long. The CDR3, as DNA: TGTGCCAGTACCCATTTTAGCGGGAGCACCTACAATGAGCAGTTCTTC. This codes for CASTHFSGSTYNEQFF.

CDR3 region: CASSQPPRGEQFF. The CDR3 DNA is TGTGCCAGCAGCCAACCCCCTAGGGGTGAGCAGTTCTTC. The chain employs TRBV7-2 and TRBJ2-1; the D gene is possibly TRBD1 (5 bases). Trimming pared 5 bases from V and 9 bases from J, leaving 14 bases between. The CDR3 is made up of 13 amino acids. CDR1 is SGHTA and CDR2 is FQGNSA in the germline V gene.

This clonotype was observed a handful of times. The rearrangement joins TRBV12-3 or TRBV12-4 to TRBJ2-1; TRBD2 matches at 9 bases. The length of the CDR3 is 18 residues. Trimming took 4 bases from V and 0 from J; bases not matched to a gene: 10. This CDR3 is CASSSLAGRLGSYNEQFF. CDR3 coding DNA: TGTGCCAGCAGTTCCCTAGCGGGGAGGCTAGGCTCCTACAATGAGCAGTTCTTC.

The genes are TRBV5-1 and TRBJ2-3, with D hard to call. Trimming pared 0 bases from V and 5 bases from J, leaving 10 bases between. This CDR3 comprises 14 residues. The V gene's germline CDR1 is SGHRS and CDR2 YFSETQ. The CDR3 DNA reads TGCGCCAGCAGCTTGGAAGGGTACGGAGATACGCAGTATTTT. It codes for CASSLEGYGDTQYF.

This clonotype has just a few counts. The CDR3 is CASTLDRRSSGANVLTF. DNA for the CDR3: TGTGCCAGCACCTTAGACAGGCGCAGCTCTGGGGCCAACGTCCTGACTTTC. This chain uses TRBV27 with TRBJ2-6, with D possibly TRBD1 on 6 matching bases. The germline V gene encodes CDR1 MNHEY and CDR2 SMNVEV (reference sequence). The ends were cut back, 7 bases at V and 0 bases at J, with 16 bases in the middle. This CDR3 region has 17 residues.

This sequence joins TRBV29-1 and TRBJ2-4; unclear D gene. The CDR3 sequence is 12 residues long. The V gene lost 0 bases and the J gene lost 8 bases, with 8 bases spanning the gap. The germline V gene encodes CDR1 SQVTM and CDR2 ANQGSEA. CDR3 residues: CSVEDPVHIQYF. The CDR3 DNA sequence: TGCAGCGTTGAAGATCCCGTCCACATTCAGTACTTC.

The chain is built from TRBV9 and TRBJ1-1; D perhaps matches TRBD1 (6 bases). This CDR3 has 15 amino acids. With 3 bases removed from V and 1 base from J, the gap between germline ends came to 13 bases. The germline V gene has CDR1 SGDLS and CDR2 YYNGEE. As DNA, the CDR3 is TGTGCCAGCAGCGCGGGCAAGGGGGGGAACACTGAAGCTTTCTTT. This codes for CASSAGKGGNTEAFF.

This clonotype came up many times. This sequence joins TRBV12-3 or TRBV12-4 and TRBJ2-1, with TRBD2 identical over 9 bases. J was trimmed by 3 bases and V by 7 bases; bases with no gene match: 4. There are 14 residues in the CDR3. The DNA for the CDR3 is TGTGCCAGCAAAGTGACTAGCGGCTACAATGAGCAGTTCTTC. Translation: CASKVTSGYNEQFF.

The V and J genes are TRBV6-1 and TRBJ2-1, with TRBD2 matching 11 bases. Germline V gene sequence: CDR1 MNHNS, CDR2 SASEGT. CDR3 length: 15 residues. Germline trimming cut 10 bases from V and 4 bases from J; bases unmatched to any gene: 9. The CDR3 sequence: CATNKLAGVYNEQFF. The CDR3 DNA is TGTGCCACCAATAAACTAGCGGGGGTTTACAATGAGCAGTTCTTC.

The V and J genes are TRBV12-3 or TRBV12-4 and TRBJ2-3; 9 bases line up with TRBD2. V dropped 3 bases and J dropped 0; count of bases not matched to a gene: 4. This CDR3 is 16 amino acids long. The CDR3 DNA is TGTGCCAGCAGTTTTGGCGGGAGGGCTAGCACAGATACGCAGTATTTT. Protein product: CASSFGGRASTDTQYF.

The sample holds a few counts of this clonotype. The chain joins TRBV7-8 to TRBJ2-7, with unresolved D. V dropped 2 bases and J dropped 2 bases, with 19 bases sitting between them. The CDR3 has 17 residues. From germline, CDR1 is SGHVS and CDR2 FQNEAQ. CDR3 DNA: TGTGCCAGCAGCTTACGGGCGGTAGCCATACCCACCTACGAGCAGTACTTC. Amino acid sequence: CASSLRAVAIPTYEQYF. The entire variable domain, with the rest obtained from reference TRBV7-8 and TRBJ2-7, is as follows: GAGVSQSPRYKVAKRGQDVALRCDPISGHVSLFWYQQALGQGPEFLTYFQNEAQLDKSGLPSDRFFAERPEGSVSTLKIQRTQQEDSAVYLCASSLRAVAIPTYEQYFGPGTRLTVT.

This chain's CDR3 is CSARDLTSFYNEQFF. CDR3 nucleotides: TGCAGTGCTAGAGATTTGACTAGCTTTTACAATGAGCAGTTCTTC. The rearrangement links TRBV20-1 to TRBJ2-1, with TRBD2 matching 7 bases. This CDR3 comprises 15 residues. V lost 0 bases, J lost 4 bases, and 6 bases stayed unmatched. Looked up from germline, CDR1 is DFQATT and CDR2 is SNEGSKA (reference sequence).

CDR3 residues: CASSLVQVSYEQYF. CDR3 DNA: TGTGCCAGCAGCTTAGTACAGGTCTCCTACGAGCAGTACTTC. The chain recombines TRBV11-2 with TRBJ2-7; the D gene is possibly TRBD1 (5 bases). Per the germline V gene, CDR1 is SGHAT and CDR2 is FQNNGV. The CDR3 runs to 14 residues. V was pared by 1 base and J by 0 bases, with 7 bases between.

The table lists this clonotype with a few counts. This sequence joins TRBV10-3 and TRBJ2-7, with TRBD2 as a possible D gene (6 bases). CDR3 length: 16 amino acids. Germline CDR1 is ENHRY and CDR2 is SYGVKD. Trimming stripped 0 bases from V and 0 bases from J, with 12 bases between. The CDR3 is CAISESIAGSSYEQYF. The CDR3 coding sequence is TGTGCCATCAGTGAGTCGATTGCGGGAAGCTCCTACGAGCAGTACTTC.

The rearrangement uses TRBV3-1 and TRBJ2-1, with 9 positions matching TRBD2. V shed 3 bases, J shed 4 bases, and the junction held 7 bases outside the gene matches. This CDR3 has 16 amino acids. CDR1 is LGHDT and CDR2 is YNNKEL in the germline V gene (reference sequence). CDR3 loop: CASSQVRREGYNEQFF. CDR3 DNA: TGTGCCAGCAGCCAGGTACGGCGGGAGGGTTACAATGAGCAGTTCTTC.

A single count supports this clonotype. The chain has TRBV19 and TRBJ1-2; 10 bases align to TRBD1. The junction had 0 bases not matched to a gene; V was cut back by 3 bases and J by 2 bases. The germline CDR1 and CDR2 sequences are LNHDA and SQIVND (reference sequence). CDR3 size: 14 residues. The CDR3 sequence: CASSMDRGNYGYTF. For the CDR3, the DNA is TGTGCCAGTAGTATGGACAGGGGGAACTATGGCTACACCTTC. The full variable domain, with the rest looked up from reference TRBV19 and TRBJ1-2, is DGGITQSPKYLFRKEGQNVTLSCEQNLNHDAMYWYRQDPGQGLRLIYYSQIVNDFQKGDIAEGYSVSREKKESFPLTVTSAQKNPTAFYLCASSMDRGNYGYTFGSGTRLTVV.

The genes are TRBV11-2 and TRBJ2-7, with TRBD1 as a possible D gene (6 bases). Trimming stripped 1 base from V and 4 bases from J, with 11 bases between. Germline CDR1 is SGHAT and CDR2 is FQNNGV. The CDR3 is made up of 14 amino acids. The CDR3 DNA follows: TGTGCCAGCAGCTTAGGCAGGGGAATTTACGAGCAGTACTTC. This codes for CASSLGRGIYEQYF.